Following are 19 T cell receptor beta chains from one sample sequenced in a study of identical twins. TCRdb fed the 5' RACE reads into MiXCR, producing one record per CDR3 protein. The repertoire consists of 430,000 or so distinct CDR3 sequences, with roughly a quarter occurring once and the leading ten covering roughly 2.8%. The same sample was also studied in work on T cells expressing NK-cell markers.

What was sequenced was CD4+ T cells sorted from blood. These receptors were collected from a woman between 18 and 29 years old in good health.

This clonotype was seen a handful of times. This chain uses TRBV20-1 with TRBJ1-5; the D is unclear. Germline CDR1 reads DFQATT; CDR2 reads SNEGSKA (reference sequence). V was shortened by 5 bases and J by 7 bases, with 12 bases between the two germline ends. This CDR3 has 12 residues. The CDR3 loop reads CSAGRADQPQHF. For the CDR3, the DNA is TGCAGTGCTGGTAGAGCAGACCAGCCCCAGCATTTT.

CDR3 in DNA: TGCAGTGCTAGTCCAGGGATAGACTACACCTTC. This gives the protein CSASPGIDYTF. V gene TRBV20-1 combines with J gene TRBJ1-2; D is possibly TRBD1 (5 bases). The CDR3 covers 11 residues. V was cut by 3 bases and J by 10 bases, with 12 bases left in between. From germline, CDR1 is DFQATT and CDR2 SNEGSKA (reference sequence).

The rearrangement links TRBV6-1 to TRBJ2-7; 8 positions match TRBD1. The junction had 8 bases not matched to a gene; V was cut back by 6 bases and J by 4 bases. The CDR3 covers 14 residues. From germline, CDR1 is MNHNS and CDR2 SASEGT. As DNA, the CDR3 is TGTGCCAGCAGCCCGACAGGGGCGGGGTACGAGCAGTACTTC. It is translated as CASSPTGAGYEQYF.

This clonotype was detected only a few times. The chain recombines TRBV20-1 with TRBJ1-4; no firm D call. V lost 6 bases and J lost 2, with 13 bases in between. This CDR3 is built from 14 residues. CDR1 DFQATT and CDR2 SNEGSKA come from the germline V gene (reference sequence). CDR3 loop: CSALGETTNEKLFF. CDR3 bases: TGCAGTGCACTAGGAGAGACGACTAATGAAAAACTGTTTTTT.

This clonotype was detected a few times. V and J are TRBV9 and TRBJ2-2; TRBD1 aligns across 7 bases. The CDR3 is 17 amino acids. In germline, CDR1 is SGDLS, CDR2 YYNGEE. V was clipped by 4 bases and J by 2 bases; unmatched bases: 11. CDR3 protein: CASSIQGSFLNTGELFF. Here the CDR3 DNA reads TGTGCCAGCAGCATACAGGGGTCTTTTCTAAACACCGGGGAGCTGTTTTTT.

The chain has TRBV5-1 and TRBJ2-1; TRBD2 agrees at 10 bases. The CDR3 is 16 amino acids. With 4 bases clipped from V and 8 bases from J, the junction kept 12 bases outside the gene matches. Looked up from germline, CDR1 is SGHRS and CDR2 is YFSETQ. The CDR3 is CASSERPSGGADEQFF. DNA of the CDR3: TGCGCCAGCAGCGAACGCCCTAGCGGGGGAGCGGATGAGCAGTTCTTC.

This clonotype was observed a few times. This rearrangement joins TRBV5-1 to TRBJ1-3; 7 nucleotides line up with TRBD1. The ends lost 1 base at V and 4 bases at J; junction bases unmatched: 5. Per germline, CDR1 SGHRS and CDR2 YFSETQ. The length of the CDR3 is 15 residues. The CDR3 DNA follows: TGCGCCAGCAGCTTGCGCGACAGGGAGGGAAACACCATATATTTT. Protein: CASSLRDREGNTIYF.

The chain carries TRBV7-8 and TRBJ2-3, with 7 bases fitting TRBD2. The junction had 7 bases not matched to a gene; V was cut back by 4 bases and J by 6 bases. The CDR3 is 14 amino acids. Germline V gives CDR1 SGHVS, CDR2 FQNEAQ. CDR3 amino acids: CASSSGGFEDTQYF. DNA for the CDR3: TGTGCCAGCAGCTCCGGGGGGTTTGAGGATACGCAGTATTTT.

J is TRBJ2-2 and V is TRBV29-1; D is possibly TRBD2 (6 bases). Germline loops: CDR1 SQVTM, CDR2 ANQGSEA. CDR3 size: 13 residues. The V end lost 4 bases, the J end lost 6 bases, and 12 bases lay between the germline ends. The CDR3 loop is CSVVVGGAGELFF. The DNA of the CDR3 is TGCAGCGTTGTAGTAGGAGGGGCCGGGGAGCTGTTTTTT.

This clonotype turned up a few times. The chain is built from TRBV20-1 and TRBJ2-1; D gene unclear. V shed 5 bases and J shed 5 bases, with 10 bases lying between them. CDR1 and CDR2 from the germline V gene are DFQATT and SNEGSKA (reference sequence). This CDR3 is built from 12 residues. For the CDR3, the DNA is TGCAGTGCTGTGAAAGGGAACAATGAGCAGTTCTTC. Protein product: CSAVKGNNEQFF.

The chain recombines TRBV7-9 with TRBJ2-5; D remains ambiguous. The V end was cut by 1 base, the J end by 5 bases, with 14 bases between. Looked up from germline, CDR1 is SEHNR and CDR2 is FQNEAQ (reference sequence). The CDR3 has 15 residues. DNA for the CDR3: TGTGCCAGCAGCTTAGGCGGACCCCGGTCTGAGACCCAGTACTTC. Protein product: CASSLGGPRSETQYF.

This clonotype was seen a handful of times. The V and J genes are TRBV29-1 and TRBJ2-1, with 7 bases identical to TRBD2. The germline CDR1 and CDR2 sequences are SQVTM and ANQGSEA. V lost 7 bases, J lost 7 bases, and 7 bases stayed unmatched. The CDR3 is made up of 12 amino acids. The CDR3 spells CSANQGLNEQFF. For the CDR3, the DNA is TGCAGCGCAAATCAGGGACTAAATGAGCAGTTCTTC.

The chain has TRBV5-1 and TRBJ2-3, with 8 bases lining up with TRBD2. The J segment lost 4 bases and the V segment lost 1 base, leaving 8 bases of the junction unmatched. The CDR3 is 16 residues long. The germline V gene has CDR1 SGHRS and CDR2 YFSETQ. For the CDR3, the DNA is TGCGCCAGCAGCTTGCCCACCACCGGGGGGGCAGATACGCAGTATTTT. This encodes CASSLPTTGGADTQYF.

This sequence joins TRBV7-8 and TRBJ2-7; 7 nucleotides match TRBD2. V shed 1 base and J 6 bases; nucleotides not matched to a gene: 3. Per the germline V gene, CDR1 is SGHVS and CDR2 is FQNEAQ. The CDR3 has 13 amino acids. CDR3 amino acids: CASSLGTSGEQYF. CDR3 coding DNA: TGTGCCAGCAGCTTAGGGACTAGTGGCGAGCAGTACTTC.

This clonotype was picked up a small number of times. CDR3 nucleotide sequence: TGCAGTGCTAGAGAAGGGGGGAGGCCCTACAATGAGCAGTTCTTC. This gives the protein CSAREGGRPYNEQFF. The chain couples TRBV20-1 to TRBJ2-1; D may match TRBD1 or TRBD2 (6 bases each). The CDR3 consists of 15 residues. V was clipped by 0 bases and J by 2 bases, with 11 bases between them. Germline V gene sequence: CDR1 DFQATT, CDR2 SNEGSKA (reference sequence).

This clonotype was observed many times. V and J are TRBV24-1 and TRBJ2-3; a possible D gene is TRBD2 (5 bases). The germline CDR1 and CDR2 sequences are KGHDR and SFDVKD. The CDR3 has 15 amino acids. V was pared by 0 bases and J by 2 bases, with 8 bases between. In DNA form, the CDR3 reads TGTGCCACCAGTGATTTGGAGCGGCTCACAGATACGCAGTATTTT. It encodes CATSDLERLTDTQYF.

The CDR3 reads CASSLAGGGTNEQFF. The DNA for the CDR3 is TGTGCCAGCAGCTTAGCAGGCGGGGGTACCAATGAGCAGTTCTTC. V and J are TRBV11-2 and TRBJ2-1, with 7 bases lining up with TRBD2. Germline CDR1 SGHAT, CDR2 FQNNGV. The junction had 6 bases not matched to a gene; V was cut back by 1 base and J by 6 bases. There are 15 residues in the CDR3.

The V and J genes are TRBV20-1 and TRBJ2-4; possibly TRBD2 for D (6 bases). V was clipped by 3 bases and J by 1 base, with 10 bases between them. The CDR3 is made up of 14 amino acids. Germline CDR1 reads DFQATT; CDR2 reads SNEGSKA (reference sequence). CDR3: CSASRGTAKNIQYF. The CDR3, as DNA: TGCAGTGCTAGCCGGGGGACCGCCAAAAACATTCAGTACTTC.

In nucleotides, the CDR3 is TGTGCCAGCAGTTACGAGCCACAGGGCAACAATGAGCAGTTCTTC. It is translated as CASSYEPQGNNEQFF. This sequence joins TRBV6-5 and TRBJ2-1, with a possible D match to TRBD1 (6 bases). Trimming removed 2 bases at V and 5 bases at J, with 13 bases between. The germline V gene encodes CDR1 MNHEY and CDR2 SVGAGI. The CDR3 totals 15 residues.